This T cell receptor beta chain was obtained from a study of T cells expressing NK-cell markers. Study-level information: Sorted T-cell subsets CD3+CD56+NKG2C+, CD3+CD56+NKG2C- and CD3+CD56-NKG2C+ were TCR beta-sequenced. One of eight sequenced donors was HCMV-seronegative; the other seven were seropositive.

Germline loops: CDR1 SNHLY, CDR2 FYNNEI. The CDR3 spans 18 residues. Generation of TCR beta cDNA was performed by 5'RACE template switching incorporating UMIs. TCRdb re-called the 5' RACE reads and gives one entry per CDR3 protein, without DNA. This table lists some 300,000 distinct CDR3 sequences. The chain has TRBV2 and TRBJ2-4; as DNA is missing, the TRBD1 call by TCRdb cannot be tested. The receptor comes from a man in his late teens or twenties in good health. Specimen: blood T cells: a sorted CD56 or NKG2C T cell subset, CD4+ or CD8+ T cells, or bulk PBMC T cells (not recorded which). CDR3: CASSSRAGGMRAKNIQYF.